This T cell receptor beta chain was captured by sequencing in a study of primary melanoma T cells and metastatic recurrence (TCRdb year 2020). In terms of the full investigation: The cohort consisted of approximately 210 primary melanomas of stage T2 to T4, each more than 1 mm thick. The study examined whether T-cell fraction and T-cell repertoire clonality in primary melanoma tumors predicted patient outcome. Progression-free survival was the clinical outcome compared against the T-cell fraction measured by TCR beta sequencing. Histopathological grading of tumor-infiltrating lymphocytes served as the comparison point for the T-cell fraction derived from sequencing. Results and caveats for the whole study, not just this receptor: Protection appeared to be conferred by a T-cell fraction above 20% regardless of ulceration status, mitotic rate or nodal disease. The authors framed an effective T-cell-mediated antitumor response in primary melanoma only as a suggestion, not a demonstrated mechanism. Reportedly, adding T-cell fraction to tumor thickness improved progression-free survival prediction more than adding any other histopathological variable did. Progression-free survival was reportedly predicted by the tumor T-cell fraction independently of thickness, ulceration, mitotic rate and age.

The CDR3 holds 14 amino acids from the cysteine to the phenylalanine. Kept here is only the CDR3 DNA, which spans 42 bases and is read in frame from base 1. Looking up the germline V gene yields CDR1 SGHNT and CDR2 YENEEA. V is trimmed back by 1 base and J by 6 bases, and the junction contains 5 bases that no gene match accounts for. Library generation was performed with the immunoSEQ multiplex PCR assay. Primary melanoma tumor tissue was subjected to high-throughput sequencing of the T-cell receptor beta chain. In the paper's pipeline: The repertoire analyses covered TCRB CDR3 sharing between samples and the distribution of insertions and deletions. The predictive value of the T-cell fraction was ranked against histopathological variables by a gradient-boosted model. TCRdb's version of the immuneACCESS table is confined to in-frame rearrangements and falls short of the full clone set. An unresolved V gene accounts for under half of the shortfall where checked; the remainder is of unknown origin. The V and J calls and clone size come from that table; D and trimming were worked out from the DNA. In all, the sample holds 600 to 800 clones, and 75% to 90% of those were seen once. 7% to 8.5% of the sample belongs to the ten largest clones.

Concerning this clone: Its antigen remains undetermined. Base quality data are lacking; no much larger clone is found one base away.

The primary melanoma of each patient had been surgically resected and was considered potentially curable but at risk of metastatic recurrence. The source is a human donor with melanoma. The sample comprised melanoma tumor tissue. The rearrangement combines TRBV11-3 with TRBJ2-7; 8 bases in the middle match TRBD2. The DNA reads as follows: TGTGCCAGCAGCTTAGGGAGCGGGAGAAGCGAGCAGTACTTC. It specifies CASSLGSGRSEQYF.